A single sample gave rise to the 23 T cell receptor beta chains below, sequenced in a study of beta chain features in type 1 diabetes. cDNA synthesis used the whole RNA isolate, giving expressed TCRB sequences. Produced via immunoSEQ multiplex PCR; TCRdb's table is partial and in-frame only. The sample lists about 330,000 clones; approximately 10% were seen once. The sample taken for sequencing was naive CD4+ T cells from blood. The receptor source for this set is a woman in her twenties or thirties in good health.

This clone was counted a few times. The chain is built from TRBV18 and TRBJ2-4; D is ambiguous. Germline CDR1 KGHSH, CDR2 LQKENI. This CDR3 contains 15 residues. The germline V and J ends were trimmed by 1 base and 7 bases, with 14 bases remaining between them. The CDR3 DNA follows: TGTGCCAGCTCACCACAGGTGGAACCGAGGAACATTCAGTACTTC. It yields the protein CASSPQVEPRNIQYF.

This sequence joins TRBV10-3 and TRBJ2-5; D may be TRBD2 (6 bases). This CDR3 has 12 amino acids. V lost 4 bases and J 4 bases, leaving 7 bases between the germline ends. Germline V gene data show CDR1 as ENHRY and CDR2 as SYGVKD. The CDR3, as DNA: TGTGCCATCAGTGTGGAGGGAGAGACCCAGTACTTC. Its translation: CAISVEGETQYF.

This clone has a handful of counts. V is TRBV6-4 and J is TRBJ2-1; TRBD2 matches 11 bases. J gave up 8 bases and V 5 bases, and 8 bases lay outside the gene matches. The CDR3 has 15 residues. Germline CDR1 MRHNA, CDR2 SNTAGT. The CDR3 nucleotides are TGTGCCAGCAGTCCAACTAGCGGGAGTTTAGATGAGCAGTTCTTC. Protein: CASSPTSGSLDEQFF.

The chain employs TRBV7-8 and TRBJ2-5; D possibly corresponds to TRBD1 (6 bases). The CDR3 is 15 amino acids. Looked up from germline, CDR1 is SGHVS and CDR2 is FQNEAQ. Trimming stripped 5 bases from V and 1 base from J, with 14 bases between. The CDR3 nucleotides are TGTGCCAGCAGCCCCCGGGACACCGTCCAAGAGACCCAGTACTTC. Its protein is CASSPRDTVQETQYF.

CDR3 bases: TGTGCCAGCTCACTAGGGACAGGGTCGGACACTGAAGCTTTCTTT. This gives the protein CASSLGTGSDTEAFF. V and J are TRBV18 and TRBJ1-1; 9 nucleotides match TRBD1. V gave up 4 bases and J gave up 3 bases; unmatched junction bases: 6. This CDR3 is built from 15 residues. Germline CDR1 and CDR2: KGHSH and LQKENI. Looking up the rest from reference TRBV18 and TRBJ1-1 gives the full variable domain: NAGVMQNPRHLVRRRGQEARLRCSPMKGHSHVYWYRQLPEEGLKFMVYLQKENIIDESGMPKERFSAEFPKEGPSILRIQQVVRGDSAAYFCASSLGTGSDTEAFFGQGTRLTVV.

Only a few counts were recorded for this clone. CDR3: CAISDQVFEQYF. In DNA form, the CDR3 reads TGTGCCATCAGTGATCAGGTCTTCGAGCAGTACTTC. The chain has TRBV10-3 and TRBJ2-7; no firm D call. Trimming removed 3 bases at V and 6 bases at J, with 9 bases between. Per the germline V gene, CDR1 is ENHRY and CDR2 is SYGVKD. The CDR3 is 12 residues long.

Comment on this clone: The junction departs from the called germline gene at one end, perhaps through a read error. This rearrangement joins TRBV28 to TRBJ1-5, with 10 bases that match TRBD1. CDR3 length: 17 residues. Germline CDR1 reads MDHEN; CDR2 reads SYDVKM. Written as DNA, the CDR3 is TGTGCCAGCCTCCGGGACAGGGGTGAGCCTAGCACTCAGCCCCAGCATTTT. Protein sequence: CASLRDRGEPSTQPQHF.

This chain's CDR3 is CASSQWTGRGTDTQYF. In DNA, the CDR3 is TGTGCCAGCAGTCAGTGGACAGGGCGAGGGACAGATACGCAGTATTTT. The chain carries TRBV27 and TRBJ2-3, with 8 bases matching TRBD1. The CDR3 is 16 amino acids. J lost 3 bases, V lost 5 bases, and 10 bases had no gene match. Germline CDR1 and CDR2: MNHEY and SMNVEV (reference sequence).

The rearrangement joins TRBV7-2 to TRBJ2-5, with D perhaps matching TRBD2 (6 bases). V was shortened by 7 bases and J by 4 bases, with 10 bases between the two germline ends. From germline, CDR1 is SGHTA and CDR2 FQGNSA. There are 12 residues in the CDR3. DNA for the CDR3: TGTGCCAGCAAAATCGGGGGAGAGACCCAGTACTTC. Its translation: CASKIGGETQYF. Based on the CDR3 plus reference TRBV7-2 and TRBJ2-5, the full variable domain is GAGVSQSPSNKVTEKGKDVELRCDPISGHTALYWYRQSLGQGLEFLIYFQGNSAPDKSGLPSDRFSAERTGGSVSTLTIQRTQQEDSAVYLCASKIGGETQYFGPGTRLLVL.

This clone was found a few times. This chain uses TRBV23-1 with TRBJ1-3; D gene uncertain. TRBV23-1 is marked as an open reading frame, function uncertain. The V end was cut by 2 bases, the J end by 0 bases, with 11 bases between. CDR3 length: 16 amino acids. The CDR3 loop reads CASSQRMAGSGNTIYF. The CDR3 DNA follows: TGCGCCAGCAGTCAACGGATGGCAGGCTCTGGAAACACCATATATTTT.

Only a few counts were recorded for this clone. The chain is built from TRBV4-2 and TRBJ1-2, with 7 positions matching TRBD1. V lost 2 bases and J lost 3; bases outside the gene matches: 6. Germline V CDR1 and CDR2: LGHNA, YNFKEQ. This CDR3 comprises 15 residues. The CDR3 region has the DNA TGTGCCAGCAGCCAATCCGGGACAGAAGACTATGGCTACACCTTC. This gives the protein CASSQSGTEDYGYTF.

This clone was seen more than once but under ten times. This chain connects TRBV5-1 to TRBJ2-5, with 8 bases identical to TRBD1. In germline, CDR1 is SGHRS, CDR2 YFSETQ. CDR3 length: 13 amino acids. The trim removed 4 bases at V and 1 base at J, leaving 0 bases unmatched. The CDR3 spells CASSGTGQETQYF. CDR3 in DNA: TGCGCCAGCAGCGGGACAGGCCAAGAGACCCAGTACTTC.

About this clone: Distinct nucleotide sequences in the sample also encode this CDR3. The rearrangement joins TRBV7-9 to TRBJ2-5; 7 nucleotides match TRBD1. The CDR3 totals 15 residues. Per the germline V gene, CDR1 is SEHNR and CDR2 is FQNEAQ (reference sequence). The J segment lost 3 bases and the V segment lost 0 bases, leaving 4 bases of the junction unmatched. For the CDR3, the DNA is TGTGCCAGCAGCTTAGCGCTTACAGGGGAAGAGACCCAGTACTTC. It translates to CASSLALTGEETQYF.

This clone was detected only a few times. The rearrangement joins TRBV28 to TRBJ2-7, with D hard to call. The V end lost 7 bases, the J end lost 3 bases, and 7 bases lay between the germline ends. Germline V gene data show CDR1 as MDHEN and CDR2 as SYDVKM. This CDR3 has 11 amino acids. This chain's CDR3 is CASTQYYEQYF. The DNA of the CDR3 is TGTGCCAGCACCCAGTACTACGAGCAGTACTTC.

This chain links TRBV9 with TRBJ2-5, with 10 nucleotides matching TRBD2. The germline CDR1 and CDR2 sequences are SGDLS and YYNGEE. The trim removed 0 bases at V and 4 bases at J, leaving 3 bases unmatched. The CDR3 is 15 amino acids. CDR3 protein: CASSVVAGGGETQYF. The CDR3 nucleotides are TGTGCCAGCAGCGTAGTAGCGGGAGGAGGAGAGACCCAGTACTTC.

The chain is built from TRBV6-1 and TRBJ2-7; D perhaps matches TRBD1 (9 bases). With 4 bases removed from V and 7 bases from J, the gap between germline ends came to 20 bases. The germline V gene has CDR1 MNHNS and CDR2 SASEGT. The CDR3 sequence is 15 residues long. This CDR3 reads CASSVAGTGKLEQYF. In DNA, the CDR3 is TGTGCCAGCAGTGTAGCGGGGACAGGGAAACTTGAGCAGTACTTC.

This clone appeared a few times. V and J are TRBV4-3 and TRBJ2-3; weak D call: TRBD1 (5 bases). Germline CDR1 and CDR2: LGHNA and YSLEER. The germline V and J ends were trimmed by 3 bases and 5 bases, with 12 bases remaining between them. This CDR3 region has 14 residues. The chain's CDR3 is CASSHPERGDTQYF. In DNA, the CDR3 is TGCGCCAGCAGCCACCCGGAAAGGGGAGATACGCAGTATTTT.

The CDR3 DNA reads TGTGCCAGCAGTAACAGGGGCGGCTACAATGAGCAGTTCTTC. Amino acid sequence: CASSNRGGYNEQFF. This sequence joins TRBV7-9 and TRBJ2-1; 7 bases match TRBD1. The CDR3 consists of 14 residues. Germline lookup yields CDR1 SEHNR and CDR2 FQNEAQ (reference sequence). Unmatched junction bases numbered 5, after V lost 6 bases and J lost 3 bases.

This clone was counted between two and nine times. The rearrangement links TRBV28 to TRBJ2-5; TRBD2 might be the D (7 bases). This CDR3 contains 15 residues. From germline, CDR1 is MDHEN and CDR2 SYDVKM. V dropped 6 bases and J dropped 5 bases, with 19 bases sitting between them. The CDR3 reads CASRWASGGGETQYF. The CDR3 DNA follows: TGTGCCAGCAGGTGGGCTAGCGGAGGGGGGGAGACCCAGTACTTC.

V usage is TRBV5-1 and J usage is TRBJ2-7; weak D call: TRBD1 (6 bases). V was clipped by 4 bases and J by 3 bases, with 14 bases between them. Per the germline V gene, CDR1 is SGHRS and CDR2 is YFSETQ. The CDR3 runs to 14 residues. The CDR3 DNA follows: TGCGCCAGCAGCCCAGGGACACCGAACTACGAGCAGTACTTC. Translating gives CASSPGTPNYEQYF. The variable domain in full, completed from reference TRBV5-1 and TRBJ2-7, reads KAGVTQTPRYLIKTRGQQVTLSCSPISGHRSVSWYQQTPGQGLQFLFEYFSETQRNKGNFPGRFSGRQFSNSRSEMNVSTLELGDSALYLCASSPGTPNYEQYFGPGTRLTVT.

CDR3 protein: CASSLASGTQYF. The DNA of the CDR3 is TGTGCCAGCAGCTTAGCGTCGGGGACCCAGTACTTC. This sequence joins TRBV11-2 and TRBJ2-5; no clear D gene. Trimming stripped 1 base from V and 7 bases from J, with 7 bases between. This CDR3 comprises 12 residues. Germline V gene sequence: CDR1 SGHAT, CDR2 FQNNGV.

The chain has TRBV5-1 and TRBJ2-2; 9 positions agree with TRBD2. This CDR3 spans 16 amino acids. The germline V gene has CDR1 SGHRS and CDR2 YFSETQ. After removal of 1 base from V and 0 bases from J, the junction contained 1 base not matched to a gene. Here the CDR3 DNA reads TGCGCCAGCAGCTTGCCTAGCGGGGCGAACACCGGGGAGCTGTTTTTT. Its protein product is CASSLPSGANTGELFF.

The CDR3 is CASQVAGPSYNEQFF. DNA of the CDR3: TGTGCCAGTCAAGTTGCGGGGCCCTCCTACAATGAGCAGTTCTTC. The chain combines TRBV19 with TRBJ2-1, with D maybe TRBD2 (6 bases). The length of the CDR3 is 15 residues. Germline CDR1 LNHDA, CDR2 SQIVND (reference sequence). Trimming cost V 8 bases and J 0 bases, with 14 bases left between them. Based on the CDR3 plus reference TRBV19 and TRBJ2-1, the full variable domain is DGGITQSPKYLFRKEGQNVTLSCEQNLNHDAMYWYRQDPGQGLRLIYYSQIVNDFQKGDIAEGYSVSREKKESFPLTVTSAQKNPTAFYLCASQVAGPSYNEQFFGPGTRLTVL.